This T cell receptor (beta chain) is from a study of shared clonotypes between healthy human individuals. Turning to this clone: Its antigen is still unknown.

Notes on the study in general: The authors expected sequencing depth to affect clonotype sharing among donors.

The CDR3 is 14 amino acids. Trimming removed 6 bases from V and 1 base from J, with 10 bases in between. Germline V CDR1 and CDR2: ENHRY, SYGVKD. In the CD4+ fraction, cells were divided into CD45RA+ naive and CD45RA-negative memory subsets. Each sorted subset replicate got 200 ng genomic DNA, 25,000 to 35,000 genomes. The repertoire was sequenced with immunoSEQ multiplex PCR; TCRdb's copy has only in-frame clones and lacks some. The sample lists some 1 million clones, around 76% seen once, with around 1.5% in the top ten. The gene calls are TRBV10-3 and TRBJ1-5; D might be TRBD1 (6 bases). Sequencing was carried out using memory CD4+ T cells sorted from blood. Described subset: CD45RA-negative fraction. The clonotype was recovered from a man younger than 30 in good health. CDR3 DNA: TGTGCCATCAGCCGGGACACCAGCAATCAGCCCCAGCATTTT. This sequence encodes CAISRDTSNQPQHF.